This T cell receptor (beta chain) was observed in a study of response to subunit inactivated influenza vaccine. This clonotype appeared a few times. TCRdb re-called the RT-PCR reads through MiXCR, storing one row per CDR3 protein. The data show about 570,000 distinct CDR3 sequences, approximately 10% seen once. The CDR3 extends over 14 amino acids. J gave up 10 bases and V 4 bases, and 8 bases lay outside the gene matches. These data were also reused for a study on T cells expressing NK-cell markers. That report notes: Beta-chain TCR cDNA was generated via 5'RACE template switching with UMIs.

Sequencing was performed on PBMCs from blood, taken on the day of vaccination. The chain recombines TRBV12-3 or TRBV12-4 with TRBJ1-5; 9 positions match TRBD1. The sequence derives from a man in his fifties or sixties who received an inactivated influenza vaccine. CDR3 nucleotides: TGTGCCAGCAGTTCGTCCCGGGACAGGGCACCCCAGCATTTT. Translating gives CASSSSRDRAPQHF.